This T cell receptor (beta chain) was captured by sequencing in a study of blood T cell repertoires in COVID-19. Across the whole study: Some COVID-19 samples were acute and others convalescent; all came from the United States, Italy and Spain. In each case, the material was cDNA or gDNA derived from T cells, B-cell-depleted T cells, or PBMCs.

As originally analysed: Amplifying reference gene primers gave estimates of nucleated cell counts. The protocol was immunoSEQ multiplex PCR, while the TCRdb copy is restricted to in-frame clones and leaves out a portion. The DNA was the basis for D and trimming; V, J and clone size are from that table. The data hold about 280,000 clones, with 70% to 90% observed a single time. Deletions cut 3 bases from V and 7 bases from J, with 5 bases between. Germline CDR1 and CDR2: SGDLS and YYNGEE. The CDR3 length is 11 residues. The sequenced material came from peripheral blood. This clonotype originated in a young man with active or convalescent COVID-19. V usage is TRBV9 and J usage is TRBJ2-1; no clear D. The chain's CDR3 is CASSARNEQFF. Here the CDR3 DNA reads TGTGCCAGCAGCGCGAGGAATGAGCAGTTCTTC.